This TCR beta chain was captured by sequencing in a study of OX40 agonist ivuxolimab in advanced cancers. Study results and limitations: Clonal expansion was seen in CD4+ and CD8+ blood T cells by week 6 at 0.1 to 3.0 mg/kg.

Repertoires were generated with immunoSEQ multiplex PCR, while TCRdb's copy carries only in-frame clones and drops some. Here the sample spans around 80,000 clones, over 75% being singletons. This CDR3 is built from 12 residues. Trimming took 1 base from V and 10 from J, leaving 9 bases between them. Germline V gives CDR1 MNHNS, CDR2 SASEGT. This clone has a handful of counts. No antigen is known for it. This clonotype was obtained from an adult with an advanced solid tumor such as melanoma, head and neck, liver or kidney cancer. The specimen comprised CD4+ or CD8+ T cells sorted from blood, sampled in a trial of the OX40 agonist ivuxolimab. The chain uses TRBV6-1 and TRBJ2-3, with no clear D. This CDR3 is CASSEGLGSQYF. For the CDR3, the DNA is TGTGCCAGCAGTGAAGGGTTAGGATCGCAGTATTTT.